This entry is about one T cell receptor beta chain. Unmatched junction bases numbered 9, after V lost 4 bases and J lost 1 base. The CDR3 has 17 residues. Germline V gene data show CDR1 as SEHNR and CDR2 as FQNEAQ (reference sequence). The data were taken from a study of blood T cell repertoires in COVID-19. The study recruited people aged about 18 to 95 years across about 25 US areas. Sequencing used immunoSEQ multiplex PCR; TCRdb keeps in-frame clones, though not all of them. The table shows approximately 200,000 clones, with approximately 92% occurring only once. This TCR came from a woman aged 40-49 years with acute COVID-19. Sequenced material: PBMCs or T cells enriched from blood (not recorded which). J is TRBJ2-5 and V is TRBV7-9, with 10 positions matching TRBD2. CDR3 residues: CASSSPKAGGIQETQYF. The CDR3 DNA follows: TGTGCCAGCAGCTCCCCTAAAGCGGGAGGGATCCAAGAGACCCAGTACTTC.